This T cell receptor (beta chain) was sequenced during a study of T cell responses to AZD1222 COVID-19 vaccine. The V and J ends lost 4 bases and 2 bases respectively, with 16 bases between them. CDR1 is SGDLS and CDR2 is YYNGEE in the germline V gene. This CDR3 comprises 15 residues. TCRdb's copy holds only in-frame clones and misses some; the assay was immunoSEQ multiplex PCR. This table holds around 120,000 clones, 65% to 90% found once. This sequence originates from an adult who received the AZD1222 COVID-19 vaccine. The J gene is TRBJ2-7, the V gene TRBV9; TRBD2 is a possible D gene (5 bases). Sequenced here: peripheral blood, sampled 28 days after the second AZD1222 dose. The CDR3 reads CASSPQRADPYEQYF. CDR3 nucleotide sequence: TGTGCCAGCAGCCCTCAGAGGGCTGATCCCTACGAGCAGTACTTC.